This T cell receptor beta chain was identified in a study of blood T cells in healthy people across ages. Study-level background: In model experiments, template switching was able to capture about one barcoded beta molecule for every two T cells that were present.

Next came a second PCR, run for about 7 to 12 cycles, which used a sample-barcoded 5' primer along with a J-beta primer mix. Sequencing of every sample gave 3 million or more CDR3-containing paired-end reads. TCRdb passed the 5' RACE reads through MiXCR, listing each CDR3 protein once. Of about 1,500,000 distinct CDR3 sequences in the sample, approximately 38% were seen once. The CDR3 has 13 residues. Germline V gene sequence: CDR1 MNHEY, CDR2 SMNVEV (reference sequence). This clonotype was seen only a few times. Sample: blood. The source is a woman aged 18-29 years in good health. V usage is TRBV27 and J usage is TRBJ2-1; D gene ambiguous. The end of the DNA aligns better with TRBJ2-7, so the J call may be wrong. CDR3 loop: CASSSRRAYEQYF. CDR3 bases: TGTGCCAGCAGTTCTCGACGGGCCTACGAGCAGTACTTC.